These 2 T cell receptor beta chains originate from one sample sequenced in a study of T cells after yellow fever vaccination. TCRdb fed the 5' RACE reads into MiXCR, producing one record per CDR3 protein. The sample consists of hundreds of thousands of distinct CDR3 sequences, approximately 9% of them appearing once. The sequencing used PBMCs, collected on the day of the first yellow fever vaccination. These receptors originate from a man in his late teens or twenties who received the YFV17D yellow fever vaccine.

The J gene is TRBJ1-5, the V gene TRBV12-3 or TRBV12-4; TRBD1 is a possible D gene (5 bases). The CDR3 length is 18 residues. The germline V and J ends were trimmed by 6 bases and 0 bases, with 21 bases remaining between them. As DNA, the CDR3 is TGTGCCAGCAGGAGCGGAGGGACGGAGTACTATAGCAATCAGCCCCAGCATTTT. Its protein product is CASRSGGTEYYSNQPQHF.

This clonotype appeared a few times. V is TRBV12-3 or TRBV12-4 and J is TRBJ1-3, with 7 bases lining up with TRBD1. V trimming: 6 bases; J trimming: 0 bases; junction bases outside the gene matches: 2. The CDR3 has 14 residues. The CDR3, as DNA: TGTGCCAGCAGCTGGGACAGCTCTGGAAACACCATATATTTT. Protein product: CASSWDSSGNTIYF.